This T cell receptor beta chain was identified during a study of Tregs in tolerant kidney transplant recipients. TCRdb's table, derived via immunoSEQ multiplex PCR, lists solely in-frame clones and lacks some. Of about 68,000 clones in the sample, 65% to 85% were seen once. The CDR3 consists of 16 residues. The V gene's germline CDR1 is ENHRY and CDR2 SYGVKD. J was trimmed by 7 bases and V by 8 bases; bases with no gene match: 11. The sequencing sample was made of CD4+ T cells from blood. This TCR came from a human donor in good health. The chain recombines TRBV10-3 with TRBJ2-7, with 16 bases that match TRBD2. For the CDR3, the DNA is TGTGCCATCGCCCGGGGGACTAGCGGGGGGGTGAAGGAGCAGTACTTC. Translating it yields CAIARGTSGGVKEQYF.